These 32 T cell receptor beta chains came from one sample sequenced in a study of T cells in Graves' hyperthyroidism and ophthalmopathy (dated by TCRdb to the late 2010s). The protocol used for the library was multiplex PCR. Sequencing took place on an Illumina HiSeq 2000. TCR beta CDR3 regions were amplified from RNA transcripts. The first round of RT-PCR for the TCR CDR3 was performed with the HTBI primer set and the Qiagen OneStep RT-PCR kit. In TCRdb, the public reads were trimmed at Q25 with fastp and aligned with MiXCR, with productive beta chains retained. Rows with one shared CDR3 protein collapse into an entry with the most common genes and DNA. The sample contains some 600,000 distinct CDR3 sequences, about 14% of them found a single time. The ten largest clones represent 4.5% to 6% of the sample. Input material: blood. These receptors were obtained from a woman in her 30s with Graves' hyperthyroidism that later progressed to Graves' ophthalmopathy.

This clonotype has at least ten counts. The chain recombines TRBV28 with TRBJ2-2, with 10 bases aligning to TRBD2. V was pared by 5 bases and J by 7 bases, with 7 bases of the junction left unmatched. Germline-derived CDR1 and CDR2 are MDHEN and SYDVKM. The CDR3 totals 15 residues. DNA for the CDR3: TGTGCCAGCAGTCCTAGCGGGAGAAGCGTCGGGGAGCTGTTTTTT. As protein: CASSPSGRSVGELFF.

This clonotype occurred many times. This sequence joins TRBV29-1 and TRBJ2-7, with 9 positions matching TRBD2. The CDR3 covers 16 residues. Trimming cost V 1 base and J 5 bases; bases outside gene matches: 12. Germline CDR1 SQVTM, CDR2 ANQGSEA. The CDR3 protein is CSVEGLAGAPLDEQYF. CDR3 nucleotide sequence: TGCAGCGTTGAAGGTTTAGCGGGAGCCCCCCTTGACGAGCAGTACTTC.

The chain recombines TRBV19 with TRBJ1-5; D is possibly TRBD1 (6 bases). Germline V gene data show CDR1 as LNHDA and CDR2 as SQIVND (reference sequence). This CDR3 has 19 residues. V lost 3 bases and J lost 4, with 25 bases in between. The CDR3 here is CASSIPFQGITGGNQPQHF. For the CDR3, the DNA is TGTGCCAGTAGTATCCCCTTCCAGGGGATCACGGGGGGGAATCAGCCCCAGCATTTT.

This clonotype was counted only a few times. The chain couples TRBV20-1 to TRBJ2-1, with unresolved D. Trimming stripped 3 bases from V and 5 bases from J, with 11 bases between. Germline V CDR1 and CDR2: DFQATT, SNEGSKA (reference sequence). This CDR3 spans 13 amino acids. CDR3 region: CSARAAIDNEQFF. In nucleotides, the CDR3 is TGCAGTGCTAGGGCCGCCATAGACAATGAGCAGTTCTTC.

This clonotype has a handful of counts. This chain connects TRBV20-1 to TRBJ2-5; 13 bases are a match to TRBD2. The junction had 6 bases not matched to a gene; V was cut back by 0 bases and J by 5 bases. CDR3 length: 16 residues. The germline V gene encodes CDR1 DFQATT and CDR2 SNEGSKA (reference sequence). CDR3 sequence reads: CSARELRTSGSETQYF. CDR3 bases: TGCAGTGCTAGAGAGCTTCGGACTAGCGGGAGTGAGACCCAGTACTTC.

This clonotype was counted many times. The chain links TRBV20-1 to TRBJ1-2; D possibly corresponds to TRBD1 (6 bases). The CDR3 totals 13 residues. Germline V gene lookup returns CDR1 DFQATT and CDR2 SNEGSKA (reference sequence). With 5 bases removed from V and 6 bases from J, the gap between germline ends came to 16 bases. As DNA, the CDR3 is TGCAGTGCTCAGATTAGGGGGGCTGATGGCTACACCTTC. Translation: CSAQIRGADGYTF.

In regard to this clonotype: A much larger clone sits a single nucleotide away, making a read error possible. The chain has TRBV19 and TRBJ2-1; D gene unclear. This CDR3 is built from 14 residues. Germline V CDR1 and CDR2: LNHDA, SQIVND (reference sequence). CDR3 sequence: CVSSIDLEFDEQFF. In DNA form, the CDR3 reads TGTGTCAGTAGTATAGATCTTGAATTCGATGAGCAGTTCTTC.

This clonotype showed up many times. The gene calls are TRBV19 and TRBJ1-5; TRBD1 might be the D (5 bases). The CDR3 is made up of 14 amino acids. Trimming stripped 3 bases from V and 2 bases from J, with 8 bases between. Germline loops: CDR1 LNHDA, CDR2 SQIVND (reference sequence). CDR3 protein: CASSIQGGNQPQHF. CDR3 sequence (DNA): TGTGCCAGTAGTATTCAGGGAGGCAATCAGCCCCAGCATTTT.

This clonotype was counted a few times. This may be a read error, as it is one base from a much larger clone. The chain carries TRBV27 and TRBJ2-4; no firm D call. From germline, CDR1 is MNHEY and CDR2 SMNVEV (reference sequence). The CDR3 extends over 15 amino acids. CDR3 region: CVSSLIWTAKNIQYF. CDR3 DNA: TGTGTCAGCAGTTTAATTTGGACAGCCAAAAACATTCAGTACTTC.

The V gene is TRBV27, the J gene TRBJ2-2, with 13 bases fitting TRBD2. Losses at the gene ends were 7 bases for V and 6 bases for J; bases not matched to a gene: 2. CDR3 length: 14 residues. Germline-derived CDR1 and CDR2 are MNHEY and SMNVEV (reference sequence). The CDR3 is CASKGLAGSGELFF. The CDR3 region has the DNA TGTGCCAGCAAGGGACTAGCGGGATCCGGGGAGCTGTTTTTT.

V is TRBV5-1 and J is TRBJ2-7, with 13 bases that match TRBD2. Looked up from germline, CDR1 is SGHRS and CDR2 is YFSETQ. The CDR3 is made up of 18 amino acids. V trimming: 2 bases; J trimming: 3 bases; junction bases outside the gene matches: 11. CDR3 bases: TGCGCCAGCAGCTTAACCGGGACTAGCGGGACAGCCGTCTACGAGCAGTACTTC. Its protein product is CASSLTGTSGTAVYEQYF.

Ten or more counts support this clonotype. The chain combines TRBV28 with TRBJ1-5; 8 bases agree with TRBD1. Germline V lookup: CDR1 MDHEN, CDR2 SYDVKM. Trimming took 7 bases from V and 2 from J; bases not matched to a gene: 4. This CDR3 contains 14 residues. CDR3 sequence reads: CASTPGQGNQPQHF. The CDR3, as DNA: TGTGCCAGCACCCCGGGACAGGGCAATCAGCCCCAGCATTTT.

This clonotype appeared a few times. The chain has TRBV14 and TRBJ2-5, with 12 bases that match TRBD2. This CDR3 comprises 16 residues. V shed 0 bases and J 11 bases; nucleotides not matched to a gene: 10. Germline V lookup: CDR1 SGHDN, CDR2 FVKESK. The CDR3 DNA reads TGTGCCAGCAGCCAAGAAACAGGACTAGCGGGACCCCCACAGTACTTC. The encoded protein is CASSQETGLAGPPQYF.

The sample holds many counts of this clonotype. The CDR3 here is CASRSSGTYQETQYF. CDR3 nucleotide sequence: TGTGCCAGTCGATCTTCCGGGACGTACCAAGAGACCCAGTACTTC. The chain joins TRBV19 to TRBJ2-5; D tentatively reads TRBD1 or TRBD2 (5 bases each). Germline V gene data show CDR1 as LNHDA and CDR2 as SQIVND (reference sequence). V lost 8 bases and J lost 0, with 16 bases in between. The CDR3 contains 15 residues.

This clonotype was recorded many times. V is TRBV19 and J is TRBJ1-3; D possibly corresponds to TRBD1 (6 bases). Trimming pared 7 bases from V and 2 bases from J, leaving 12 bases between. The V gene's germline CDR1 is LNHDA and CDR2 SQIVND (reference sequence). The CDR3 spans 14 residues. CDR3 sequence: CASTIGGAGNTIYF. As DNA, the CDR3 is TGTGCCAGTACGATCGGGGGCGCTGGAAACACCATATATTTT.

This clonotype was observed at least ten times. The chain links TRBV6-2 or TRBV6-3 to TRBJ2-1; the match to TRBD2 covers 7 bases. The J segment lost 5 bases and the V segment lost 2 bases, leaving 6 bases of the junction unmatched. Looked up from germline, CDR1 is MNHEY and CDR2 is SVGEGT. The CDR3 loop spans 15 amino acids. The CDR3 reads CASSYQRDLNNEQFF. In nucleotides, the CDR3 is TGTGCCAGCAGTTACCAGCGGGATTTGAACAATGAGCAGTTCTTC.

This clonotype has ten or more counts. This chain joins TRBV19 and TRBJ1-4, with unresolved D. In germline, CDR1 is LNHDA, CDR2 SQIVND (reference sequence). The CDR3 runs 16 residues. The V end was cut by 4 bases, the J end by 1 base, with 13 bases between. CDR3 sequence reads: CASSSYFSETNEKLFF. As DNA, the CDR3 is TGTGCCAGTAGTAGCTATTTCTCCGAAACTAATGAAAAACTGTTTTTT.

This clonotype has ten or more counts. The rearrangement joins TRBV2 to TRBJ2-6, with D tentatively TRBD1 (5 bases). With 1 base removed from V and 2 bases from J, the gap between germline ends came to 6 bases. The CDR3 sequence is 15 residues long. Germline-derived CDR1 and CDR2 are SNHLY and FYNNEI. The CDR3 region is CASSEGGAGANVLTF. The CDR3 coding sequence is TGTGCCAGCAGTGAAGGGGGCGCTGGGGCCAACGTCCTGACTTTC.

This clonotype showed up many times. J is TRBJ2-5 and V is TRBV2, with 9 bases lining up with TRBD1. CDR1 is SNHLY, CDR2 FYNNEI, per germline. The length of the CDR3 is 15 residues. The trim removed 7 bases at V and 2 bases at J, leaving 8 bases unmatched. CDR3 sequence: CASNTGGGMQETQYF. DNA of the CDR3: TGTGCCAGCAATACAGGGGGCGGAATGCAAGAGACCCAGTACTTC.

To note about this clonotype: This could be a read error, since a much larger clone is one nucleotide away. The chain has TRBV12-3 or TRBV12-4 and TRBJ2-7; 10 bases are shared with TRBD1. This CDR3 region has 14 residues. The V segment lost 6 bases and the J segment 7 bases; nucleotides outside the gene matches: 9. CDR3 amino acids: CASRRGQGTHEQYF. The CDR3 coding sequence is TGTGCCAGCAGGAGGGGACAGGGGACTCATGAGCAGTACTTC.

The chain links TRBV29-1 to TRBJ2-5; D not resolved. The CDR3 loop spans 12 amino acids. Trimming left V 7 bases short and J 5 bases short, with 14 bases between. Per the germline V gene, CDR1 is SQVTM and CDR2 is ANQGSEA. The CDR3 nucleotides are TGCAGCGCTGACCTAAATTGGGAGACCCAGTACTTC. Its protein product is CSADLNWETQYF.

The sample holds many counts of this clonotype. The V and J genes are TRBV6-5 and TRBJ2-2, with D perhaps matching TRBD1 (6 bases). Trimming shortened V by 0 bases and J by 1 base, and 6 bases separated the two germline ends. The germline V gene encodes CDR1 MNHEY and CDR2 SVGAGI. The CDR3 spans 15 residues. In nucleotides, the CDR3 is TGTGCCAGCAGTTACTCGACAGGGAACACCGGGGAGCTGTTTTTT. Its translation: CASSYSTGNTGELFF.

This clonotype was picked up many times. Here the CDR3 DNA reads TGTGCCAGCAGTTCCGTATCGGCCGGGGAGACCCAGTACTTC. Its translation is CASSSVSAGETQYF. The V and J genes are TRBV6-1 and TRBJ2-5; D is unresolved. The V gene lost 5 bases and the J gene lost 5 bases, with 15 bases spanning the gap. The CDR3 is made up of 14 amino acids. Germline CDR1 MNHNS, CDR2 SASEGT.

This clonotype was observed many times. The chain joins TRBV6-2 or TRBV6-3 to TRBJ2-7, with 12 bases aligning to TRBD2. Germline-derived CDR1 and CDR2 are MNHEY and SVGEGT. Losses at the gene ends were 10 bases for V and 4 bases for J; bases not matched to a gene: 5. The CDR3 loop spans 13 amino acids. The CDR3 reads CATTLAGGYEQYF. The CDR3 bases are TGTGCCACCACGCTAGCGGGAGGGTACGAGCAGTACTTC.

This clonotype appeared many times. The V gene is TRBV12-3 or TRBV12-4, the J gene TRBJ2-7, with TRBD2 matching over 8 bases. This CDR3 is built from 16 residues. V lost 5 bases, J lost 2 bases, and 11 bases stayed unmatched. CDR3 sequence: CASSLRLIAGTYEQYF. The CDR3 bases are TGTGCCAGCAGTCTCCGTCTCATAGCGGGGACCTACGAGCAGTACTTC.

Points on this clonotype: This may be a read error, as it is one base from a much larger clone. The V gene is TRBV15, the J gene TRBJ2-5, with D unclear. The germline V and J ends were trimmed by 0 bases and 7 bases, with 15 bases remaining between them. Germline CDR1 LNHNV, CDR2 YYDKDF (reference sequence). The CDR3 has 15 residues. The CDR3 sequence: CATSRDRSPWGTQYF. The CDR3 DNA follows: TGTGCCACCAGCAGAGATCGGTCCCCTTGGGGGACCCAGTACTTC.

V usage is TRBV5-1 and J usage is TRBJ2-1; no clear D gene. V was pared by 0 bases and J by 12 bases, with 10 bases between. The CDR3 has 12 amino acids. Germline loops: CDR1 SGHRS, CDR2 YFSETQ. CDR3 DNA: TGCGCCAGCAGCTTGGGTGAAACGGTGCAGTTCTTC. Amino acids: CASSLGETVQFF.

This clonotype was detected many times. J is TRBJ2-4 and V is TRBV28; 8 bases map to TRBD2. Germline assignment: CDR1 MDHEN and CDR2 SYDVKM. CDR3 length equals 16 residues. Germline trimming cut 7 bases from V and 8 bases from J; bases unmatched to any gene: 16. The CDR3 here is CASIGLQGAGVDIQYF. The DNA for the CDR3 is TGTGCCAGCATTGGATTGCAAGGAGCGGGAGTCGACATTCAGTACTTC.

This clonotype was counted many times. The chain couples TRBV5-6 to TRBJ2-5; a weak D match, TRBD1 (6 bases). CDR3 length: 15 amino acids. The germline V gene has CDR1 SGHDT and CDR2 YYEEEE. With 4 bases removed from V and 5 bases from J, the gap between germline ends came to 18 bases. CDR3 sequence (DNA): TGTGCCAGCAGCACCGGGACAAATACCAGGGAGACCCAGTACTTC. Translation gives CASSTGTNTRETQYF. The variable domain in full, with the rest retrieved from reference TRBV5-6 and TRBJ2-5, is DAGVTQSPTHLIKTRGQQVTLRCSPKSGHDTVSWYQQALGQGPQFIFQYYEEEERQRGNFPDRFSGHQFPNYSSELNVNALLLGDSALYLCASSTGTNTRETQYFGPGTRLLVL.

This clonotype was observed many times. The CDR3 DNA reads TGTGCCAGCAGCTGGGGGGGGGGCACTGAAGCTTTCTTT. Translation gives CASSWGGGTEAFF. The chain couples TRBV11-3 to TRBJ1-1; TRBD1 might be the D (5 bases). Germline V gene sequence: CDR1 SGHNT, CDR2 YENEEA. This CDR3 is built from 13 residues. The germline V and J ends were trimmed by 4 bases and 4 bases, with 10 bases remaining between them.

This clonotype was found many times. The chain joins TRBV28 to TRBJ1-1, with D perhaps TRBD1 (5 bases). The CDR3 is made up of 17 amino acids. V was pared by 8 bases and J by 3 bases, with 25 bases between. Germline values: CDR1 MDHEN, CDR2 SYDVKM. The CDR3 DNA is TGTGCCAGCGCTGGCCTTGGTAGGGGTTTCGGCGACACTGAAGCTTTCTTT. Amino acid sequence: CASAGLGRGFGDTEAFF.

Many counts were recorded for this clonotype. V is TRBV12-3 or TRBV12-4 and J is TRBJ2-5, with a weak D call TRBD2 (5 bases). The CDR3 contains 15 residues. V lost 1 base and J lost 2, with 11 bases in between. CDR3 loop: CASSLGPAAQETQYF. CDR3 nucleotide sequence: TGTGCCAGCAGTTTAGGCCCAGCGGCACAAGAGACCCAGTACTTC.